One and the same sample provided the 22 T cell receptor beta chains below, sequenced in a study of shared clonotypes between healthy human individuals. This table comes from immunoSEQ multiplex PCR, and its TCRdb copy is limited to in-frame clones, with some not included. The data contain about 510,000 clones, 79% of them singletons. Sequencing was done on a sample of PBMCs. The receptors derive from a woman aged 35 to 49 in good health. Some clones in this sample may be carry-over from other donors' samples.

The chain joins TRBV5-4 to TRBJ2-2, with D perhaps TRBD2 (6 bases). V lost 1 base, J lost 4 bases, and 11 bases lay in between. The germline gives CDR1 SGHNT, CDR2 YYREEE (reference sequence). The CDR3 extends over 15 amino acids. The CDR3 loop reads CASSLIGSPTGELFF. For the CDR3, the DNA is TGTGCCAGCAGCTTGATCGGGAGTCCCACCGGGGAGCTGTTTTTT.

In the case of this clone: Within the sample, other DNA sequences also encode this same CDR3. CDR3 nucleotides: TGTGCCAGCTCACCAGCGGGTGTTTACAATGAGCAGTTCTTC. It yields the protein CASSPAGVYNEQFF. The V call is TRBV18, the J call TRBJ2-1, with a weak D call TRBD2 (5 bases). V shed 2 bases and J shed 4 bases, with 9 bases lying between them. CDR1 and CDR2 (germline): KGHSH, LQKENI. This CDR3 has 14 amino acids.

The rearrangement links TRBV10-3 to TRBJ1-1, with TRBD1 identical over 7 bases. Germline V gene lookup returns CDR1 ENHRY and CDR2 SYGVKD. V lost 6 bases to trimming and J lost 4 bases; unmatched junction nucleotides: 2. This CDR3 region has 12 residues. CDR3 residues: CAIRTGSTEAFF. CDR3 DNA: TGTGCCATCAGGACAGGGAGCACTGAAGCTTTCTTT.

This clone was picked up many times. CDR3 sequence: CASSPWEGDVNGYTF. In DNA, the CDR3 is TGTGCCAGCAGTCCGTGGGAGGGCGACGTTAATGGCTACACCTTC. The chain is built from TRBV6-5 and TRBJ1-2, with D unclear. Looked up from germline, CDR1 is MNHEY and CDR2 is SVGAGI. The CDR3 is 15 amino acids. V was clipped by 5 bases and J by 6 bases, with 19 bases between them.

The genes are TRBV27 and TRBJ2-1; D not certain. The V gene's germline CDR1 is MNHEY and CDR2 SMNVEV (reference sequence). The CDR3 contains 15 residues. Between the trimmed V and J ends, which lost 2 bases and 2 bases, there was a span of 10 bases. The CDR3 protein is CASSLRTGTYNEQFF. The CDR3, as DNA: TGTGCCAGCAGTTTAAGGACGGGTACCTACAATGAGCAGTTCTTC.

The rearrangement uses TRBV15 and TRBJ2-7; 8 bases agree with TRBD2. Germline loops: CDR1 LNHNV, CDR2 YYDKDF (reference sequence). The CDR3 covers 18 residues. With 1 base clipped from V and 0 bases from J, the junction kept 11 bases outside the gene matches. CDR3 residues: CATSRALSGSGSSYEQYF. Written as DNA, the CDR3 is TGTGCCACCAGCAGAGCCTTGAGCGGGAGTGGAAGCTCCTACGAGCAGTACTTC. The full variable domain, its missing parts supplied by reference TRBV15 and TRBJ2-7, is DAMVIQNPRYQVTQFGKPVTLSCSQTLNHNVMYWYQQKSSQAPKLLFHYYDKDFNNEADTPDNFQSRRPNTSFCFLDIRSPGLGDTAMYLCATSRALSGSGSSYEQYFGPGTRLTVT.

This sequence joins TRBV7-9 and TRBJ2-1, with 9 bases aligning to TRBD2. Germline V lookup: CDR1 SEHNR, CDR2 FQNEAQ (reference sequence). Trimming cost V 5 bases and J 1 base; bases outside gene matches: 6. The CDR3 covers 16 residues. CDR3 region: CASSPRTSASYNEQFF. CDR3 in DNA: TGTGCCAGCAGCCCCAGGACTAGCGCATCCTACAATGAGCAGTTCTTC. The full variable domain, in which reference TRBV7-9 and TRBJ2-1 provide the parts outside the CDR3, is DTGVSQNPRHKITKRGQNVTFRCDPISEHNRLYWYRQTLGQGPEFLTYFQNEAQLEKSRLLSDRFSAERPKGSFSTLEIQRTEQGDSAMYLCASSPRTSASYNEQFFGPGTRLTVL.

J is TRBJ1-2 and V is TRBV5-4; TRBD1 is a possible D gene (5 bases). The CDR3 contains 15 residues. Between the trimmed V and J ends, which lost 0 bases and 0 bases, there was a span of 9 bases. The germline V gene has CDR1 SGHNT and CDR2 YYREEE (reference sequence). CDR3 in amino acids: CASSLAGRTNYGYTF. The CDR3 DNA is TGTGCCAGCAGCTTGGCGGGACGGACTAACTATGGCTACACCTTC. The full variable domain, in which reference TRBV5-4 and TRBJ1-2 provide the parts outside the CDR3, is ETGVTQSPTHLIKTRGQQVTLRCSSQSGHNTVSWYQQALGQGPQFIFQYYREEENGRGNFPPRFSGLQFPNYSSELNVNALELDDSALYLCASSLAGRTNYGYTFGSGTRLTVV.

This clone was observed once. This chain links TRBV12-5 with TRBJ1-1; 10 bases are shared with TRBD1. The CDR3 runs to 18 residues. Per the germline V gene, CDR1 is LGHNT and CDR2 is FRNRAP. Germline trimming cut 2 bases from V and 4 bases from J; bases unmatched to any gene: 13. This CDR3 reads CASGLTGQGFGGITEAFF. CDR3 nucleotide sequence: TGTGCTAGTGGTTTGACGGGACAGGGGTTCGGGGGAATCACTGAAGCTTTCTTT.

The chain joins TRBV30 to TRBJ2-1; 8 bases line up with TRBD2. This CDR3 comprises 15 residues. CDR1 and CDR2 (germline): GTSNPN, SVGIG (reference sequence). Trimming at V came to 6 bases and at J to 2 bases, leaving 9 bases not matched to a gene. CDR3 sequence reads: CACDLGLGTYNEQFF. Here the CDR3 DNA reads TGTGCCTGCGACCTGGGACTAGGGACCTACAATGAGCAGTTCTTC. The variable domain in full, completed from reference TRBV30 and TRBJ2-1, reads SQTIHQWPATLVQPVGSPLSLECTVEGTSNPNLYWYRQAAGRGLQLLFYSVGIGQISSEVPQNLSASRPQDRQFILSSKKLLLSDSGFYLCACDLGLGTYNEQFFGPGTRLTVL.

The V call is TRBV27, the J call TRBJ2-7; TRBD1 is a possible D gene (7 bases). The CDR3 totals 15 residues. Germline V gene data show CDR1 as MNHEY and CDR2 as SMNVEV (reference sequence). Trimming cost V 6 bases and J 7 bases, with 22 bases left between them. CDR3 nucleotides: TGTGCCAGCAGCCCCGCCCGGGACAGAGGGGGGGAGCAGTACTTC. This translates into CASSPARDRGGEQYF.

This CDR3 reads CASRGGAIYTYGYTF. Written as DNA, the CDR3 is TGTGCCAGTCGAGGGGGGGCGATCTATACCTATGGCTACACCTTC. This sequence joins TRBV28 and TRBJ1-2; tentatively, D is TRBD1 (6 bases). Between the trimmed V and J ends, which lost 9 bases and 4 bases, there was a span of 21 bases. Germline values: CDR1 MDHEN, CDR2 SYDVKM. The CDR3 runs to 15 residues.

The chain recombines TRBV2 with TRBJ2-7, with D tentatively TRBD2 (5 bases). The CDR3 is made up of 17 amino acids. Trimming removed 1 base from V and 0 bases from J, with 16 bases in between. The germline CDR1 and CDR2 sequences are SNHLY and FYNNEI. The DNA of the CDR3 is TGTGCCAGCAGTGAAGTCCCGCCTAGGGAGATCTCCTACGAGCAGTACTTC. This translates into CASSEVPPREISYEQYF.

The chain recombines TRBV5-1 with TRBJ2-5, with D possibly TRBD1 on 5 matching bases. CDR1 and CDR2 from the germline V gene are SGHRS and YFSETQ. Trimming shortened V by 1 base and J by 1 base, and 8 bases separated the two germline ends. The CDR3 is 14 residues long. CDR3 DNA: TGCGCCAGCAGCTTGCGACAGATCCAAGAGACCCAGTACTTC. As protein: CASSLRQIQETQYF.

The chain is built from TRBV6-5 and TRBJ2-1; D remains unclear. Germline CDR1 is MNHEY and CDR2 is SVGAGI. The CDR3 extends over 15 amino acids. The germline V and J ends were trimmed by 5 bases and 2 bases, with 13 bases remaining between them. The CDR3 sequence is CASSPGPPAYNEQFF. DNA for the CDR3: TGTGCCAGCAGTCCCGGGCCCCCTGCCTACAATGAGCAGTTCTTC.

A single count supports this clone. The chain joins TRBV30 to TRBJ1-2; possible D gene TRBD1, 6 bases. CDR1 and CDR2 from the germline V gene are GTSNPN and SVGIG (reference sequence). The V gene lost 3 bases and the J gene lost 3 bases, with 14 bases spanning the gap. This CDR3 is 14 amino acids long. The CDR3 region has the DNA TGTGCCTGGAGCAGGGGTATTCAAGACTATGGCTACACCTTC. Translation gives CAWSRGIQDYGYTF.

Of note for this clone: This sample also contains other DNA sequences that code for the same CDR3. V gene TRBV27 combines with J gene TRBJ2-1, with TRBD2 matching over 13 bases. Germline V lookup: CDR1 MNHEY, CDR2 SMNVEV (reference sequence). This CDR3 has 15 residues. The ends lost 4 bases at V and 10 bases at J; junction bases unmatched: 7. CDR3 bases: TGTGCCAGCAGTTCCGGGACTAGCGGGACCAACGAGCAGTTCTTC. This encodes CASSSGTSGTNEQFF.

The gene calls are TRBV28 and TRBJ2-7; 7 nucleotides align to TRBD1. CDR1 is MDHEN, CDR2 SYDVKM, per germline. V dropped 6 bases and J dropped 4; count of bases not matched to a gene: 6. The CDR3 runs to 13 residues. The CDR3 is CASSPTGRYEQYF. In nucleotides, the CDR3 is TGTGCCAGCAGCCCGACAGGGAGATACGAGCAGTACTTC.

This clone was detected many times. The chain recombines TRBV10-3 with TRBJ2-7; D remains ambiguous. The germline V and J ends were trimmed by 3 bases and 6 bases, with 15 bases remaining between them. Looked up from germline, CDR1 is ENHRY and CDR2 is SYGVKD. The CDR3 contains 14 residues. The CDR3 reads CAISDWALPLEQYF. CDR3 sequence (DNA): TGTGCCATCAGTGATTGGGCCCTACCTCTCGAGCAGTACTTC.

The sample holds one count of this clone. The gene calls are TRBV6-5 and TRBJ1-5; the D gene is possibly TRBD1 (5 bases). The V and J ends lost 4 bases and 2 bases respectively, with 15 bases between them. Germline assignment: CDR1 MNHEY and CDR2 SVGAGI. This CDR3 is built from 16 residues. The CDR3 here is CASSCLGGGCNQPQHF. The CDR3 nucleotides read TGTGCCAGCAGTTGCCTCGGGGGGGGGTGCAATCAGCCCCAGCATTTT.

V usage is TRBV18 and J usage is TRBJ2-1; TRBD2 aligns across 7 bases. Germline values: CDR1 KGHSH, CDR2 LQKENI. V dropped 6 bases and J dropped 5; count of bases not matched to a gene: 4. The CDR3 has 13 amino acids. The CDR3 spells CASSAGRDNEQFF. The DNA for the CDR3 is TGTGCCAGCTCGGCAGGGAGGGACAATGAGCAGTTCTTC.

The chain links TRBV11-3 to TRBJ2-2, with 7 bases aligning to TRBD2. Trimming at V came to 1 base and at J to 2 bases, leaving 4 bases not matched to a gene. The CDR3 loop spans 16 amino acids. Germline CDR1 SGHNT, CDR2 YENEEA. The CDR3 reads CASSLGAGANTGELFF. In DNA form, the CDR3 reads TGTGCCAGCAGCTTAGGGGCGGGAGCCAACACCGGGGAGCTGTTTTTT.